This T cell receptor beta chain was recovered during a study of blood T cell repertoires in COVID-19. Study at large: Sites in the United States, Italy and Spain provided acute and convalescent COVID-19 samples.

The protocol was immunoSEQ multiplex PCR, while the TCRdb copy is restricted to in-frame clones and leaves out a portion. The sample yields under 200,000 clones, roughly 87% seen once. This CDR3 is built from 13 residues. Germline V gene data show CDR1 as SGHTA and CDR2 as FQGNSA. Germline trimming cut 5 bases from V and 5 bases from J; bases unmatched to any gene: 4. The chain links TRBV7-2 to TRBJ2-5, with 8 bases fitting TRBD2. The sequence was obtained from a man aged 60 to 69 with active or convalescent COVID-19. Sequencing used peripheral blood. The CDR3 loop is CASSAGTRETQYF. CDR3 in DNA: TGTGCCAGCAGCGCCGGGACTAGGGAGACCCAGTACTTC.